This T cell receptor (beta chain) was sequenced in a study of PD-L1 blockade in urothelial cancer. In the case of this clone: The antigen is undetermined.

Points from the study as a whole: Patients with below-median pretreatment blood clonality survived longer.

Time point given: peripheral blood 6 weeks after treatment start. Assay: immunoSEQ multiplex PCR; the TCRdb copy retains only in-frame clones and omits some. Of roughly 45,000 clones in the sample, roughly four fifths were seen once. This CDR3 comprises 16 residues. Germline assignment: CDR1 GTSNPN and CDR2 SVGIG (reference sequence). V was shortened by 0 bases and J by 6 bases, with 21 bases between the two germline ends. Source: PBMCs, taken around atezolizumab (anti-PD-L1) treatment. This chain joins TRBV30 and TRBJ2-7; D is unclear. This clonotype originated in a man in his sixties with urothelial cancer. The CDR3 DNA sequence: TGTGCCTGGAGTGTAACCCTGGCCGGCTGGAGAGGCGAGCAGTACTTC. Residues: CAWSVTLAGWRGEQYF.